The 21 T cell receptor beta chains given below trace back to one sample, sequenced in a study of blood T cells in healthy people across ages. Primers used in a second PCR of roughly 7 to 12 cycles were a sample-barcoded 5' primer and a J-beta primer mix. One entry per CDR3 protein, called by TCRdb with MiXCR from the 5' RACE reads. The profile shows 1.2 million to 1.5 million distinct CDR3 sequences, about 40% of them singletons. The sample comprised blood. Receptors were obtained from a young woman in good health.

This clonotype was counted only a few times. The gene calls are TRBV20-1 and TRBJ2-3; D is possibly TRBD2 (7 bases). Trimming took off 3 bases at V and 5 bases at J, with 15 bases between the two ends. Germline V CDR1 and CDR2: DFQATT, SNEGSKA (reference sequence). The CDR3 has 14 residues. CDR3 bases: TGCAGTGCTAGGGCGGGGGCCCATGGAGATACGCAGTATTTT. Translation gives CSARAGAHGDTQYF.

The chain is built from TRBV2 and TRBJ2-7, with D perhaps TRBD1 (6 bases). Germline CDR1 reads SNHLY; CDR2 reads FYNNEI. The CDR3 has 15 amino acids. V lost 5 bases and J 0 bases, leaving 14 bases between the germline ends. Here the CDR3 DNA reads TGTGCCAGCAGTCCACAGGGTAGGAGCTCCTACGAGCAGTACTTC. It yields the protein CASSPQGRSSYEQYF.

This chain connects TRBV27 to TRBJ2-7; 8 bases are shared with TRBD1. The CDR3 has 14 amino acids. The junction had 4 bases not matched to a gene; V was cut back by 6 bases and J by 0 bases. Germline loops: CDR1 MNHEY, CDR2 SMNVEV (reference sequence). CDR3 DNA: TGTGCCAGCAGACACAGGGGGTCCTCCTACGAGCAGTACTTC. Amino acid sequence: CASRHRGSSYEQYF.

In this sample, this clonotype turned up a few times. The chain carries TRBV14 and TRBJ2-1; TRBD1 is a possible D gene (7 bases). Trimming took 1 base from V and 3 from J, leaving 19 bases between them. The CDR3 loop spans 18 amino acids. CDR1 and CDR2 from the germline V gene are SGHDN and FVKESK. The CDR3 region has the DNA TGTGCCAGCAGCCAAGGGGCAGGGGGGATTGCTTTCTACAATGAGCAGTTCTTC. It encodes CASSQGAGGIAFYNEQFF.

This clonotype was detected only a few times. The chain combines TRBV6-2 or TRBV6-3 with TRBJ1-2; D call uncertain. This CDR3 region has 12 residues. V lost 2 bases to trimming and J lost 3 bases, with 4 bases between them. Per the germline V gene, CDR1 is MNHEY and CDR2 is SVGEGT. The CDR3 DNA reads TGTGCCAGCAGTTACACGGACTATGGCTACACCTTC. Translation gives CASSYTDYGYTF.

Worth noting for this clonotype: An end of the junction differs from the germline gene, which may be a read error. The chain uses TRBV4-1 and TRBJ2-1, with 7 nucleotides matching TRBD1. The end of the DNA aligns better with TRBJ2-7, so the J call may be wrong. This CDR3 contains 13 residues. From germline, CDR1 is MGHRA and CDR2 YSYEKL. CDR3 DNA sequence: TGTGCCAGCAGCCTGGACAGGTACAATGAGCAGTACTTC. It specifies CASSLDRYNEQYF.

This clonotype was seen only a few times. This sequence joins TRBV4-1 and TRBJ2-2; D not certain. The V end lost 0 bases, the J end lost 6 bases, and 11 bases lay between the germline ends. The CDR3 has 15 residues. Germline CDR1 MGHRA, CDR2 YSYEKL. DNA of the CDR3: TGCGCCAGCAGCCAAGATGCCCCCGGGCCCGGGGAGCTGTTTTTT. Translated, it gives CASSQDAPGPGELFF.

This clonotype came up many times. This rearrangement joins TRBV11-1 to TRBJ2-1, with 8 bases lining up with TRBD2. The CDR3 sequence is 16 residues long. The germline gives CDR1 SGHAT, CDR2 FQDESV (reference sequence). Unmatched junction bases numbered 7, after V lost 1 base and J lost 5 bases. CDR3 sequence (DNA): TGTGCCAGCAGCTTAGAATACGGGGGGGGGAACAATGAGCAGTTCTTC. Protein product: CASSLEYGGGNNEQFF. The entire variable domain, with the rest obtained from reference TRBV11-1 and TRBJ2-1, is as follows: EAEVAQSPRYKITEKSQAVAFWCDPISGHATLYWYRQILGQGPELLVQFQDESVVDDSQLPKDRFSAERLKGVDSTLKIQPAELGDSAMYLCASSLEYGGGNNEQFFGPGTRLTVL.

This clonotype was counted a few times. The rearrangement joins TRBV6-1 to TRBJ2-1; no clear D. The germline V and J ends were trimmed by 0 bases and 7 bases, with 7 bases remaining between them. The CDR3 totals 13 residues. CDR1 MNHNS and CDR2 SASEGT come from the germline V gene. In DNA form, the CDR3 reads TGTGCCAGCAGTGAAGCGGACCCGAATGAGCAGTTCTTC. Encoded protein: CASSEADPNEQFF.

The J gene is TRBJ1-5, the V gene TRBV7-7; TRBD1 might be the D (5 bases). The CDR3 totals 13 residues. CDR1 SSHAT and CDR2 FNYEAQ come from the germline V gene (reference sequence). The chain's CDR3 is CASSAGMDQPQHF. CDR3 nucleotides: TGTGCTAGTTCCGCAGGGATGGATCAGCCCCAGCATTTT.

The CDR3: CASSPIDSTTSYEQYF. The DNA of the CDR3 is TGTGCCAGCAGCCCGATTGACAGTACCACCTCCTACGAGCAGTACTTC. The rearrangement joins TRBV7-2 to TRBJ2-7, with D possibly being TRBD1 (5 bases). From germline, CDR1 is SGHTA and CDR2 FQGNSA. V lost 5 bases and J 0 bases, leaving 17 bases between the germline ends. The CDR3 has 16 residues.

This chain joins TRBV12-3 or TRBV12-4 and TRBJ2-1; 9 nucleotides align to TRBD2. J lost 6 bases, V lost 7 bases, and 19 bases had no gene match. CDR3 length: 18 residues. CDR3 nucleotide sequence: TGTGCCAGCACCTCTCTAATCTCTAGAACTAGCGGGTCCAATGAGCAGTTCTTC. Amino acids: CASTSLISRTSGSNEQFF.

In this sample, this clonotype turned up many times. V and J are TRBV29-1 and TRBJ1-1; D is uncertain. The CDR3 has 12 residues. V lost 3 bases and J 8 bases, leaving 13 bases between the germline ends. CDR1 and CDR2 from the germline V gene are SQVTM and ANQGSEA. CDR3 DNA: TGCAGCGTTGAGAGGCTCCGGTCGGAAGCTTTCTTT. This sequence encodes CSVERLRSEAFF. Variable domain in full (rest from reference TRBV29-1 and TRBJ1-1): SAVISQKPSRDICQRGTSLTIQCQVDSQVTMMFWYRQQPGQSLTLIATANQGSEATYESGFVIDKFPISRPNLTFSTLTVSNMSPEDSSIYLCSVERLRSEAFFGQGTRLTVV.

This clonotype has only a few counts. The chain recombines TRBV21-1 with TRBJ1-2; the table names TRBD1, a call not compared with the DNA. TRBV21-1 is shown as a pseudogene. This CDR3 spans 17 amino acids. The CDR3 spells CASSKALLQGGGYGYTF. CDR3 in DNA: TGTGCCAGCAGCAAAGCGCTTTTGCAGGGCGGGGGCTATGGCTACACCTTC.

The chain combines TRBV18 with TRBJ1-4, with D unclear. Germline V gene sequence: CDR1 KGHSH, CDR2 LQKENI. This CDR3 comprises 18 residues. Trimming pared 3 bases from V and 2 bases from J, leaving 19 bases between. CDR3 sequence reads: CASSPAQALITTNEKLFF. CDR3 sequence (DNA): TGTGCCAGCTCACCCGCGCAGGCTCTCATTACGACTAATGAAAAACTGTTTTTT.

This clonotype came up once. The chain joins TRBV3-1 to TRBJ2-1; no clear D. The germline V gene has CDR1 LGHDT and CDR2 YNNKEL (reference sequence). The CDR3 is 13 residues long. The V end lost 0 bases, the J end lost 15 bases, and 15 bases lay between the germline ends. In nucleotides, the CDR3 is TGTGCCAGCAGCCAAGATTTGGTGGGGTATCTGTTCTTC. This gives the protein CASSQDLVGYLFF.

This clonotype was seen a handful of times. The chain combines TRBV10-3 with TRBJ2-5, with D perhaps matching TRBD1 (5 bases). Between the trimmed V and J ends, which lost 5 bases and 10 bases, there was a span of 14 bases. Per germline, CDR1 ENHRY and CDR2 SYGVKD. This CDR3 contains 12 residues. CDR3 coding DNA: TGTGCCATCAGTCTGGCGGCAGGGAACCAGTACTTC. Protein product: CAISLAAGNQYF.

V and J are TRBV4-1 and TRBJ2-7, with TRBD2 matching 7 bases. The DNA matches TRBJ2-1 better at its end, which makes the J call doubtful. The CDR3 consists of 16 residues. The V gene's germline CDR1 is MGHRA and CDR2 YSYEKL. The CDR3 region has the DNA TGCGCCAGCAGCCAAGATCCAAGCGGGAACTCCTACGAGCAGTTCTTC. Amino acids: CASSQDPSGNSYEQFF.

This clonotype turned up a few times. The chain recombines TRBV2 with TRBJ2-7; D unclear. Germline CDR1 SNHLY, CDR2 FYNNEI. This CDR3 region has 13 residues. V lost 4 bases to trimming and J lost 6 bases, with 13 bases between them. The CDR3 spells CASSGQLIGEQYF. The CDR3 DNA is TGTGCCAGCAGTGGTCAGCTCATCGGCGAGCAGTACTTC.

In DNA form, the CDR3 reads TGCGCCAGCAGCCAAGATGTGGGGGTAAACGGTCAGCCCCAGCATTTT. Translated, it gives CASSQDVGVNGQPQHF. V usage is TRBV4-1 and J usage is TRBJ1-5; possibly TRBD1 for D (5 bases). The CDR3 totals 16 residues. Deletions cut 0 bases from V and 6 bases from J, with 15 bases between. Germline values: CDR1 MGHRA, CDR2 YSYEKL.

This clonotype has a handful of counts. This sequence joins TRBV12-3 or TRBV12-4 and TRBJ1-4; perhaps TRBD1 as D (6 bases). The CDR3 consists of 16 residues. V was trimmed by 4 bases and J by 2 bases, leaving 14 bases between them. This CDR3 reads CASSSTGLGTNEKLFF. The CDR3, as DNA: TGTGCCAGCAGTTCCACAGGGTTGGGGACTAATGAAAAACTGTTTTTT.